The rows below give T cell receptor beta chains drawn from one sample of a study of CD8 T cells in ankylosing spondylitis. Using its own MiXCR run on the 5' RACE reads, TCRdb lists one record per CDR3 protein. This sample has 200,000 to 250,000 distinct CDR3 sequences, with about 11% found just once. The sample was blood, either unsorted or a sorted T cell fraction (not recorded which). The receptors were gathered from a male donor with ankylosing spondylitis or in good health (not recorded which). CDR3s include the opening cysteine and the closing phenylalanine or tryptophan. Fields, in order: clone size, V gene, D gene, CDR3 length, J gene, CDR3 DNA, CDR3 protein. D genes are given only for firm matches. The listing skips clone size in some rows; elsewhere it reads once, few, many or a size class.

>few|TRBV10-3|TRBD2|17|TRBJ2-3
TGTGCCATCAGAGGACTAGCGGGGGGCCCTAGCACAGATACGCAGTATTTT
CAIRGLAGGPSTDTQYF
>NA|TRBV5-5|TRBD1|17|TRBJ1-1
TGTGCCAGCAGCCCGTCACTACAGGGGACTATGAACACTGAAGCTTTCTTT
CASSPSLQGTMNTEAFF
>many|TRBV20-1|TRBD1|13|TRBJ2-2
TGCAGTGTAATTACAGGGGTCACCGGGGAGCTGTTTTTT
CSVITGVTGELFF
>many|TRBV29-1|NA|14|TRBJ1-2
TGCAGCGTCCGAAAGGCAGGAGAAGAGTCTGGCTACACCTTC
CSVRKAGEESGYTF
>few|TRBV10-3|NA|11|TRBJ1-1
TGTGCCATCAGTGAGGCAGGGATAGCTTTCTTT
CAISEAGIAFF
>many|TRBV5-1|NA|16|TRBJ2-7
TGCGCCAGCAGCTCTACCGCGGGGACAGCTTCCTACGAGCAGTACTTC
CASSSTAGTASYEQYF
>many|TRBV5-1|NA|12|TRBJ2-2
TGCGCCAGCAGCTTAATCACCGGGGAGCTGTTTTTT
CASSLITGELFF
>NA|TRBV7-8|NA|14|TRBJ2-7
TGTGCCAGCAGCTTAGGCGAAGGGGTCTACGAGCAGTACTTC
CASSLGEGVYEQYF
>few|TRBV20-1|TRBD1|14|TRBJ1-2
TGCAGTGCTAGGTGGACAGGGGGCAATTATGGCTACACCTTC
CSARWTGGNYGYTF
>NA|TRBV7-2|TRBD2|17|TRBJ2-1
TGTGCCAGCAGCTTTGGGGGGGGGTGGCTCAAGGGCAATGAGCAGTTCTTC
CASSFGGGWLKGNEQFF
>many|TRBV7-9|NA|15|TRBJ1-2
TGTGCCAGCAGCCTAGCTGGGGGAGGTAACTATGGCTACACCTTC
CASSLAGGGNYGYTF
>NA|TRBV28|NA|14|TRBJ2-4
TGTGCCAGCAGTTTGTGGGGTGGGAAAAACATTCAGTACTTC
CASSLWGGKNIQYF
>NA|TRBV7-2|NA|12|TRBJ1-1
TGTGCCAGCAGCTTAGTGGGGGGGCGAGCTTTCTTT
CASSLVGGRAFF
>few|TRBV7-9|TRBD2|16|TRBJ2-3
TGTGCCAGCAGCTTAAATTTGGGCGGGGGAGCAGATACGCAGTATTTT
CASSLNLGGGADTQYF
>many|TRBV20-1|TRBD2|13|TRBJ2-1
TGCAGTGCTTCGCCTCGGACTAGCGGTGAGCAGTTCTTC
CSASPRTSGEQFF
>many|TRBV12-3/TRBV12-4|NA|14|TRBJ1-2
TGTGCCAGCAGTTTAGGGGACGGAGACTATGGCTACACCTTC
CASSLGDGDYGYTF
>many|TRBV9|NA|14|TRBJ1-6
TGTGCCAGCAGCGCCCAGGGGTGGAATTCACCCCTCCACTTT
CASSAQGWNSPLHF
>many|TRBV7-6|NA|14|TRBJ1-1
TGTGCCAGCAGCTTTACAGGACAGAACACTGAAGCTTTCTTT
CASSFTGQNTEAFF
>many|TRBV11-2|TRBD2|15|TRBJ2-3
TGTGCCAGCAGCCCAGGGACTAGCGGGGATAATACGCAGTATTTT
CASSPGTSGDNTQYF
>many|TRBV20-1|NA|12|TRBJ2-1
TGCAGTGCTGTATCTAGGGTCAATGAGCAGTTCTTC
CSAVSRVNEQFF
>NA|TRBV19|TRBD1|19|TRBJ1-5
TGTGCCAGTAGTACCCGACCAGGGACAGGGCGGGGCAATGGTCAGCCCCAGCATTTT
CASSTRPGTGRGNGQPQHF
>many|TRBV20-1|NA|16|TRBJ1-6
TGCAGTGCTAGGGATGTCCGGTCGTTTTATAATTCACCCCTCCACTTT
CSARDVRSFYNSPLHF
>many|TRBV4-1|NA|13|TRBJ2-1
TGCGCCAGCAGCCAAGATCAGGGTTATGAGCAGTTCTTC
CASSQDQGYEQFF
>NA|TRBV7-9|NA|15|TRBJ1-1
TGTGCCAGCAGCTCCCTTAACAGGGTTGGTGCTGAAGCTTTCTTT
CASSSLNRVGAEAFF
>many|TRBV3-1|NA|15|TRBJ1-6
TGTGCCAGCAGAAAGGAACAGGGCCCCAATTCACCCCTCCACTTT
CASRKEQGPNSPLHF
>NA|TRBV28|TRBD1|14|TRBJ2-3
TGTGCCAGCAGTCCCCCCCGGACAGGGCATACGCAGTATTTT
CASSPPRTGHTQYF
>many|TRBV10-3|NA|13|TRBJ2-5
TGTGCCATCAGTGAAAGGGTCCAAGAGACCCAGTACTTC
CAISERVQETQYF
>NA|TRBV19|NA|14|TRBJ1-3
TGTGGCTCCATGTTACATTCCTCTGGAAACACCATATATTTT
CGSMLHSSGNTIYF
>many|TRBV7-2|NA|14|TRBJ1-2
TGTGCCAGCAGCTTAGAGCATCGAAACTATGGCTACACCTTC
CASSLEHRNYGYTF
>many|TRBV5-1|NA|13|TRBJ2-3
TGCGCCACCGCGGGGGCCCGCACAGATACGCAGTATTTT
CATAGARTDTQYF
>few|TRBV20-1|NA|15|TRBJ2-3
TGCAGTGCTACCCCAGGGGGGGGGGCATCAGATACGCAGTATTTT
CSATPGGGASDTQYF
>NA|TRBV24-1|NA|16|TRBJ2-3
TGTGCCACCAGTGAGGGACCTAGCCGAAGCACAGATACGCAGTATTTT
CATSEGPSRSTDTQYF
>NA|TRBV3-1|TRBD1|16|TRBJ1-6
TGTGCCAGCAGCCCGTCACTGACAGGGGGCAATTCACCCCTCCACTTT
CASSPSLTGGNSPLHF
>NA|TRBV4-2|TRBD2|18|TRBJ2-3
TGTGCCAGCAGCCAAGATGAGGCGGCGGGGGGTAGCACAGATACGCAGTATTTT
CASSQDEAAGGSTDTQYF
>many|TRBV20-1|NA|15|TRBJ1-1
TGCAGTGCTAGAGATGGAGCAGGGCTGAACACTGAAGCTTTCTTT
CSARDGAGLNTEAFF
>few|TRBV5-6|TRBD2|15|TRBJ2-7
TGTGCCAGCAGCTTGTTGGGGGGGAGCTCCTACGAGCAGTACTTC
CASSLLGGSSYEQYF